One T cell receptor (beta chain) is described in this entry. Its antigen target is currently unknown. With a mouse as the source, gene names and germline sequences are drawn from the mouse. Read data end 1 residue before the CDR3 end; the end is taken from the germline J gene. This sample was included in a study of tissue T cells after allogeneic stem cell transplantation (dated by TCRdb to about 2022). Turning to the overall study: Using research autopsies of patients with and without GVHD, plus mouse models of GVHD, the study profiled TCR beta repertoires across many tissues. The human arm was conducted as a prospective observational study, and neither blinding nor randomization was performed.

The CDR3 starts with the cysteine, ends with the phenylalanine, and has 13 residues. The DNA shown is the part of the CDR3 that was read: 36 bases, in frame from base 1. V loses 0 bases of germline sequence and J loses 5 bases, and the interval between the two ends is 7 bases. Based on the germline V gene (reference sequence), the CDR1 and CDR2 sequences are KGHPV and FQNQEV. The time point label, read with the paper, signifies: mouse harvest day 7 after allogeneic transplant. Mouse grafts combined 10^7 T-cell-depleted bone marrow cells with 10^6 splenic CD5+ T cells, given via tail vein injection. To model GVHD in mice, a major MHC-mismatch B6 (H2b) into BALB/c (H2d) model was used, and tissues were profiled at day 7 or 14. Mouse tissues and retro-orbital blood were harvested on day 7 or 14 post-transplant using separate sterile tools per animal; livers were flushed beforehand. Before genomic DNA isolation with the DNeasy Blood & Tissue Kit, mouse tissues were minced using razor blades in buffered saline.

The full study reports these points: Which tissue TCRs were alloreactive or antigen-specific was not determined in the study, and some of the clones might have been host cells that persisted. Within patients, how anatomically similar tissues were was a major factor shaping TCR repertoire composition, regardless of disease or transplant status. In both patients and mice, T cells from blood and spleen picked up only a limited part of the TCR repertoire that was detected in tissues. Few T cell clones were found to be shared across patients, but shared repertoire signatures across patients were revealed in a tissue-specific fashion by motif-based clustering. A small and clinically heterogeneous patient cohort was studied, and sampling depth was acknowledged as a limitation.

Preparation of the library involved the immunoSEQ multiplex PCR assay. TCRbeta CDR3 sequencing was performed at survey depth by Adaptive Biotechnologies, and CDR3 sequences, V/J genes, productive frequency and template counts were reported. TCR beta CDR3 regions were amplified from genomic DNA instead of RNA. From the authors' description of their analysis: Jensen-Shannon divergence served to quantify pairwise repertoire overlap between tissues, with 0 meaning identical and 1 meaning complete divergence. Based on pairwise JSD values, tissues were grouped by single-linkage agglomerative hierarchical clustering, and the results were shown as dendrograms. GLIPH2 was run on all patient samples with simulation_depth 1000, kmer_min_depth 3 and cdr3_length_cutoff 8, and groups with more than two unique CDR3s were retained. A standardized tissue-overlap score was generated by extrapolating Jaccard GLIPH-group overlap across patients to a standard repertoire size of 1000 clones. Associations of diversity with clinical or experimental variables used linear mixed-effect models with tissue fixed effects and individual random effects. This immuneACCESS table, as held by TCRdb, lists in-frame sequences with V and J called but not all clones. Of the missing ones, under half trace to an unresolved V gene in checked studies; the others have no known cause. V and J calls and clone size are those listed in that table; D and trimming were worked out from the DNA. For this sample there are under 3,000 clones; approximately 52% appear just once. Roughly 29% of the sample is taken by the ten largest.

The receptor chain draws on TRBV26 and TRBJ1-1, with the D segment identity uncertain. The sequenced material came from spleen. The receptor was derived from a female BALB/c mouse given C57BL/6 T cells with graft-versus-host disease after an allogeneic hematopoietic cell transplant. Here the CDR3 is given as CASSLSTQTEVFF. The DNA read from the CDR3 is TGTGCCAGCAGTCTGTCGACACAGACAGAAGTCTTC.